Described below is a single T cell receptor (beta chain) sequence and its context. Its antigen remains undetermined. The sequence runs out 3 residues before the end of the CDR3; the remainder is reconstructed from the germline J gene. Using the immunoSEQ assay, multiplex PCR amplified TCR beta CDR3 regions from an average of around 1,300 ng of genomic DNA per sample. To correct primer bias, the assay used a complete synthetic TCR repertoire to set an amplification baseline. The amplicons were sequenced on the Illumina platform. The published analysis was carried out like this. Sequence errors were corrected by clustering with frequency ratios and a modified nearest-neighbor algorithm, and the sequences were then analyzed in the immunoSEQ Analyzer using IMGT gene definitions. TCR richness and evenness were averaged over 20 rarefaction repeats at each rarefaction depth, excluding samples with fewer sequences than the depth. Relative abundances of V, D and J genes were compared between groups using Wilcoxon rank sum tests, with FDR correction applied. An intraclass correlation of 95% to 97% for TCR richness and an average of roughly 83% across 60 to 80 gene segments were obtained from the blinded duplicates. Sourced from immuneACCESS, this table was stored by TCRdb with only in-frame sequences that have V and J called. A share of the clones is absent; for the studies checked, an unresolved V gene accounts for under half, and the remainder has no known explanation. V and J calls and clone size are copied from that table; D and trimming were computed from the DNA. The record for this sample contains approximately 30,000 clones. The ten largest clones add up to 3.7% of the sample.

Every participant had a single incident cervical HPV16 infection, and prevalent HPV16 infections were excluded. Cervical HPV DNA was detected with MY09/MY11 PCR, and genotyping was done by dot-blot hybridization. Fifteen mL of heparinized blood were centrifuged, and the buffy coat was split into aliquots, frozen at -30 degrees C, and then kept at -80 degrees C. QIAGEN kits were used to extract genomic DNA from buffy coat specimens. From a lookup of the germline V gene, CDR1 and CDR2 are SGHVS and FNYEAQ. The CDR3 measures 13 amino acids from cysteine to phenylalanine. Part of the CDR3 DNA is given, 30 bases translated from base 1. V gives up 3 bases and J gives up 1 base, and the segment between their germline ends measures 6 bases. These data originate in a study of T cells in women clearing cervical HPV infection (dated by TCRdb to 2016 to 2019). At the level of the whole study: Cases were some 24 women with histologically confirmed HPV16-related CIN3 or worse, including a couple of invasive cancers. Controls were 25 women whose single incident HPV16 infection cleared within 12 months without precancer or cancer developing. Because only a few women had HLA typing data, the possibility that HLA type acted as a confounder could not be ruled out. Nested within Costa Rica's Guanacaste HPV Natural History Study, an exploratory proof-of-principle case-control study compared TCR repertoires across cervical HPV16 outcomes. As quality controls, five blinded duplicates were added to each group, bringing the total to roughly 60 samples made up of roughly 50 participants and about 10 replicates. The parent cohort enrolled some 10,000 women aged 18 or older in Guanacaste, Costa Rica, during about 1992 to 1994 and followed them for seven to eight years. Cases were matched to controls by age within five years and by the year the sample was collected. Blood from cases was collected at the visit where the lesion was first found, while blood from controls was collected once the infection could no longer be detected. Among cases, blood sampling came a median of 149 days after lesion detection, with an interquartile range of roughly 85 to 220 days. Cases had a median age of approximately 35 years compared with 38 to 40 for controls, and baseline characteristics showed no significant differences between the groups. General findings and caveats noted by the study authors: Cases had lower TRBV6-7 relative abundance than controls (about 0.1% versus 0.15%; Bonferroni P = 0.0008). Whether associations preceded infection or resulted from infection could not be shown with the cross-sectional design, and effector/memory subsets and HPV-specific T cells were not isolated. By combining richness with V gene abundances, random forest classifiers separated cases from controls with an estimated AUC of roughly 0.8. CIN3+ cases had significantly higher TCR repertoire richness than controls across sequencing depths, but evenness did not differ between the groups. Because T-cell numbers per sample were unknown, differences in richness could reflect varying T-cell content rather than repertoire biology.

The sequence came from a woman aged 18 to 75 with a cervical HPV16 infection that either progressed to CIN3+ or cleared (not recorded which). Input material: blood buffy coat. The rearrangement joined TRBV7-6 to TRBJ1-1; TRBD1 could be the D gene, as 5 bases match. The CDR3: CASSLQGNTEAFF. Partial CDR3 DNA: TGTGCCAGCAGCTTGCAGGGGAACACTGAA.